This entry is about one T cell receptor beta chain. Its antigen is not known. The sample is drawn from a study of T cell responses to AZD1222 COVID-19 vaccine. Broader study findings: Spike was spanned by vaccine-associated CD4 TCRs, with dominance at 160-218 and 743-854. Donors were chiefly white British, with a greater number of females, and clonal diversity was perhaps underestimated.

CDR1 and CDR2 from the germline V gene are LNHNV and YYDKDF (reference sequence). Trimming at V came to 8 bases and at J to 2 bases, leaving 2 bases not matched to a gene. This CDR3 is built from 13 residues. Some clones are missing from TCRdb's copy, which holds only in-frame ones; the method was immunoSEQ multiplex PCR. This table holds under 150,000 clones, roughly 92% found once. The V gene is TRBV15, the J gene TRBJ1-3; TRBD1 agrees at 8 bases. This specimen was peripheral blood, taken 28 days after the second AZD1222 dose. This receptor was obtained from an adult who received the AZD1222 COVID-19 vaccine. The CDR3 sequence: CATGQGTGNTIYF. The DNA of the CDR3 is TGTGCCACCGGACAGGGTACTGGAAACACCATATATTTT.